The 9 T cell receptor beta chains below come from one sample, sequenced in a study of tumor-infiltrating lymphocytes in oesophageal squamous cell carcinoma. MiXCR, applied by TCRdb to the PCR reads, yields one record per CDR3 protein. The sample yields about 12,000 distinct CDR3 sequences, about 52% seen once. Sequenced: esophageal tumor tissue. The receptors originated from a female donor with esophageal squamous cell carcinoma.

Note on this clonotype: In this CDR3 the conserved last residue, phenylalanine or tryptophan, is missing, so a read error is likely. Because the CDR3's place on the DNA is in doubt, the DNA is left out and the CDR3 is given as listed by TCRdb. The chain uses TRBV7-6 and TRBJ2-5. Germline lookup yields CDR1 SGHVS and CDR2 FNYEAQ. The CDR3 length equals 17 residues, ends included. CDR3 in amino acids: CASSLNQLEPYEQYFGN.

This clonotype was seen repeatedly, ten times or more. The chain has TRBV7-2 and TRBJ2-6; D remains unclear. CDR3 size: 15 residues. Germline-derived CDR1 and CDR2 are SGHTA and FQGNSA. Trimming pared 1 base from V and 6 bases from J, leaving 10 bases between. CDR3 loop: CASSLGLSVANVLTF. In DNA form, the CDR3 reads TGTGCCAGCAGCTTAGGGCTAAGTGTGGCCAACGTCCTGACTTTC.

The rearrangement joins TRBV4-2 to TRBJ2-6, with a tentative D call TRBD2 (5 bases). The germline CDR1 and CDR2 sequences are LGHNA and YNFKEQ. Trimming removed 0 bases from V and 0 bases from J, with 6 bases in between. CDR3 size: 16 residues. The CDR3 DNA is TGTGCCAGCAGCCAAGAACGGGGCTCTGGGGCCAACGTCCTGACTTTC. Protein: CASSQERGSGANVLTF.

The genes are TRBV7-4 and TRBJ1-1; D call uncertain. Germline-derived CDR1 and CDR2 are SGHVT and SQSDAQ. The CDR3 is 13 residues long. Trimming pared 5 bases from V and 9 bases from J, leaving 16 bases between. This CDR3 is CASSDLSAVKAFF. CDR3 nucleotides: TGTGCCAGCAGCGACCTCTCTGCCGTAAAAGCTTTCTTT.

The genes are TRBV6-1 and TRBJ1-5; D is possibly TRBD1 (5 bases). Germline V gives CDR1 MNHNS, CDR2 SASEGT. With 6 bases removed from V and 3 bases from J, the gap between germline ends came to 9 bases. The CDR3 runs 13 residues. The CDR3 spells CASRTGNNQPQHF. For the CDR3, the DNA is TGTGCCAGCAGAACAGGAAACAATCAGCCCCAGCATTTT.

This chain uses TRBV28 with TRBJ2-5, with D possibly being TRBD2 (7 bases). The J call may be in error: the DNA end matches TRBJ2-7 better. Germline CDR1 is MDHEN and CDR2 is SYDVKM. There are 14 residues in the CDR3. CDR3 protein: CASSRWGGPHEQYF. The CDR3 DNA is TGTGCCAGCAGCCGATGGGGGGGCCCCCACGAGCAGTACTTC.

This clonotype is medium-sized in the sample. This sequence joins TRBV12-3 or TRBV12-4 and TRBJ2-1; 9 bases agree with TRBD2. V lost 4 bases and J lost 15; bases outside the gene matches: 4. This CDR3 comprises 11 residues. As DNA, the CDR3 is TGTGCCAGCAGTTCGGGACTAGCTCTGTTCTTC. Its translation is CASSSGLALFF.

The chain recombines TRBV7-3 with TRBJ1-1; D not resolved. The J call may be wrong; the DNA end is better matched by TRBJ2-5. The CDR3 runs to 13 residues. The V gene's germline CDR1 is SGHTA and CDR2 FQGTGA. The CDR3 nucleotides are TGTGCCAGCAGCTCGGCTAGGAGCGAGACCCAGTACTTC. The encoded protein is CASSSARSETQYF.

By share, this clonotype ranks as hyperexpanded. The chain combines TRBV7-2 with TRBJ2-1, with 8 nucleotides matching TRBD2. The CDR3 sequence is 14 residues long. The germline gives CDR1 SGHTA, CDR2 FQGNSA. Losses at the gene ends were 5 bases for V and 6 bases for J; bases not matched to a gene: 6. CDR3 nucleotides: TGTGCCAGCAGCCTCCAAGCGGGGGCCAATGAGCAGTTCTTC. Protein product: CASSLQAGANEQFF. Together with reference TRBV7-2 and TRBJ2-1, the CDR3 gives the full variable domain: GAGVSQSPSNKVTEKGKDVELRCDPISGHTALYWYRQSLGQGLEFLIYFQGNSAPDKSGLPSDRFSAERTGGSVSTLTIQRTQQEDSAVYLCASSLQAGANEQFFGPGTRLTVL.